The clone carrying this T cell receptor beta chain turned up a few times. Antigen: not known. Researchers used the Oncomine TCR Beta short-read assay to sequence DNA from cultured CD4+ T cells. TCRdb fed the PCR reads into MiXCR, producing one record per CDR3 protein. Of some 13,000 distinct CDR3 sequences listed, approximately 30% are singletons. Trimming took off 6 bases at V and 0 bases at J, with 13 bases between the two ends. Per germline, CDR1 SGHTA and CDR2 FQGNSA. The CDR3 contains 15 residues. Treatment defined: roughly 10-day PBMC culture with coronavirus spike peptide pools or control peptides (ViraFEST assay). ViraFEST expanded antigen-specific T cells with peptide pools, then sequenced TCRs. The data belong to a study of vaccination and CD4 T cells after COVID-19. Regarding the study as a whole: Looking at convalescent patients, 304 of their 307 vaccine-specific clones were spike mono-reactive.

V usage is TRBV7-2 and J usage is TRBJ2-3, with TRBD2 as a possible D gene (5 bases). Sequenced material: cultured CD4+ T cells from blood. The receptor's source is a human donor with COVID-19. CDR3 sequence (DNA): TGTGCCAGCAGTTCCCCGGGCGGGAGCACAGATACGCAGTATTTT. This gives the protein CASSSPGGSTDTQYF.